This TCR beta chain was documented in a study of identical twins. MiXCR, applied by TCRdb to the 5' RACE reads, yields one record per CDR3 protein. The sample carries hundreds of thousands of distinct CDR3 sequences, around 7.5% recorded once. Study results and limitations: Alpha sequences that were out-of-frame and twin-shared showed an excess of low generation probability. Among monozygotic twins, out-of-frame TCR alpha sharing exceeded what models predicted.

As for this clonotype: What it binds is not known.

These data also formed part of another study, on yellow fever vaccine responses in identical twins.

The origin of this receptor is a woman aged 18 to 35 in good health. The source material was PBMCs.

In DNA form, the CDR3 reads TGTGCCAGCAGGCGGGGGACATCCGAAGCTTTCTTT. Translated: CASRRGTSEAFF. The chain is built from TRBV28 and TRBJ1-1; tentatively, D is TRBD1 (6 bases). This CDR3 has 12 amino acids. Germline values: CDR1 MDHEN, CDR2 SYDVKM. The ends were cut back, 6 bases at V and 8 bases at J, with 13 bases in the middle.